The entry below gives a single TCR beta chain sequence along with its context. The sample is drawn from a study of blood T cell repertoires in COVID-19. Clinical history reported by participants formed the basis on which cohorts were assigned. Germline V gene data show CDR1 as SGHNT and CDR2 as YENEEA. There are 15 residues in the CDR3. The V and J ends lost 3 bases and 4 bases respectively, with 12 bases between them. Clones were read by immunoSEQ multiplex PCR, and TCRdb kept only the in-frame ones, dropping some. The sample lists a few hundred thousand clones, about 89% seen once, with 1% to 1.5% in the top ten.

Sequenced input: PBMCs or T cells enriched from blood (not recorded which). This chain links TRBV11-3 with TRBJ2-2; TRBD1 might be the D (6 bases). The sequence was collected from a human donor in a cohort exposed to, infected with or recovered from COVID-19 (not recorded which). The donor label of this sample is uncertain. CDR3 bases: TGTGCCAGCAGCTTGGGGGACATCTCCACCGGGGAGCTGTTTTTT. This codes for CASSLGDISTGELFF.